Listed here is a single T cell receptor (beta chain). Germline CDR1 and CDR2: SGHRS and YFSETQ. Trimming took 0 bases from V and 4 from J, leaving 13 bases between them. The CDR3 has 15 amino acids. Patients of the Seattle cohort, enrolled during active infection, were followed longitudinally. As handled by the study authors: Amplification with reference gene primers provided the estimates of nucleated cell counts. TCRdb keeps only in-frame clones here, not all; method: immunoSEQ multiplex PCR. V, J and clone size are those of that table, while D and trimming were read from the DNA. Among some 70,000 clones listed, 76% were seen once. This record comes from a study of blood T cell repertoires in COVID-19. Study-wide background: COVID-19 samples from acute and convalescent phases originated in the United States, Italy and Spain.

V gene TRBV5-1 combines with J gene TRBJ1-1; D is unclear. The receptor was derived from a man aged 55 to 69 with COVID-19, enrolled during active disease. Sequences were obtained from peripheral blood. This CDR3 is CASSLGVGLITEAFF. In DNA form, the CDR3 reads TGCGCCAGCAGCTTGGGTGTTGGCCTTATCACTGAAGCTTTCTTT.